Each of the 9 T cell receptor beta chains below was sequenced from the same sample in a study of CD8 T cells in Susac syndrome. The RNA, about 0.45 to 1 ug, was put through reverse transcription using random hexamers. From the immunoSEQ multiplex PCR reads, TCRdb called clonotypes with MiXCR, one entry per CDR3 protein. The sample shows over 150,000 distinct CDR3 sequences, about 93% of them seen only once. Material: CD4+ T cells from PBMCs. These receptors all stem from a human donor with multiple sclerosis.

The gene calls are TRBV30 and TRBJ1-3; 9 bases are shared with TRBD1. CDR1 and CDR2 from the germline V gene are GTSNPN and SVGIG (reference sequence). After removal of 6 bases from V and 4 bases from J, the junction contained 4 bases not matched to a gene. The CDR3 is 13 residues long. The CDR3 here is CACPTGGGNTIYF. CDR3 DNA: TGTGCCTGCCCGACAGGGGGGGGAAACACCATATATTTT.

The chain joins TRBV6-5 to TRBJ1-1, with a tentative D call TRBD1 (5 bases). The CDR3 has 11 amino acids. The V end was cut by 8 bases, the J end by 5 bases, with 9 bases between. CDR1 is MNHEY, CDR2 SVGAGI, per germline. The CDR3 protein is CASQGETEAFF. The CDR3 nucleotides read TGTGCCAGCCAGGGAGAGACTGAAGCTTTCTTT.

The chain couples TRBV29-1 to TRBJ2-2; D gene ambiguous. Trimming removed 3 bases from V and 5 bases from J, with 10 bases in between. In germline, CDR1 is SQVTM, CDR2 ANQGSEA. The CDR3 consists of 13 residues. In DNA form, the CDR3 reads TGCAGCGTTGAGGGGTTTCGAACCGGGGAGCTGTTTTTT. As protein: CSVEGFRTGELFF.

Only one count was recorded for this clonotype. This sequence joins TRBV6-6 and TRBJ2-2, with D maybe TRBD1 (5 bases). The CDR3 loop spans 14 amino acids. CDR1 is MNHNY and CDR2 is SVGAGI in the germline V gene (reference sequence). V was clipped by 6 bases and J by 1 base, with 9 bases between them. CDR3 sequence: CASRWGQNTGELFF. In DNA form, the CDR3 reads TGTGCCAGCAGGTGGGGCCAGAACACCGGGGAGCTGTTTTTT.

The rearrangement links TRBV30 to TRBJ2-1; D may be TRBD2 (6 bases). This CDR3 contains 16 residues. Trimming pared 6 bases from V and 7 bases from J, leaving 25 bases between. In germline, CDR1 is GTSNPN, CDR2 SVGIG (reference sequence). The CDR3 coding sequence is TGTGCCTGCCAATGCACTTGGCGGGGCGATCGGAATGAGCAGTTCTTC. Translated, it gives CACQCTWRGDRNEQFF.

There are a few counts of this clonotype. The chain is built from TRBV6-1 and TRBJ1-4; 8 positions agree with TRBD1. The CDR3 spans 15 residues. CDR1 MNHNS and CDR2 SASEGT come from the germline V gene. Trimming removed 6 bases from V and 7 bases from J; junction bases left unmatched: 10. The CDR3 here is CASSSGGAGTEKLFF. The CDR3 DNA sequence: TGTGCCAGCAGCTCAGGGGGCGCGGGGACTGAAAAACTGTTTTTT.

The rearrangement links TRBV5-1 to TRBJ2-5; 8 bases are shared with TRBD2. V dropped 3 bases and J dropped 4; count of bases not matched to a gene: 8. The CDR3 consists of 15 residues. CDR1 and CDR2 (germline): SGHRS, YFSETQ. The CDR3 DNA follows: TGCGCCAGCAGCTGGACCGATAGCGGGGTAGAGACCCAGTACTTC. Its translation is CASSWTDSGVETQYF.

The rearrangement joins TRBV12-3 or TRBV12-4 to TRBJ2-5; TRBD1 is a possible D gene (6 bases). The CDR3 consists of 14 residues. Deletions cut 3 bases from V and 3 bases from J, with 11 bases between. CDR3 sequence: CASSFVPGEETQYF. The CDR3 bases are TGTGCCAGCAGTTTTGTTCCAGGGGAAGAGACCCAGTACTTC.

The chain joins TRBV5-4 to TRBJ2-1; TRBD1 aligns across 8 bases. Germline V gene lookup returns CDR1 SGHNT and CDR2 YYREEE (reference sequence). V shed 0 bases, J shed 15 bases, and the junction held 2 bases outside the gene matches. This CDR3 contains 11 residues. DNA for the CDR3: TGTGCCAGCAGCTTGGGGGACAGGACGTTCTTC. Protein product: CASSLGDRTFF.